The 31 T cell receptor beta chains below all came from one sample that was sequenced in a study of blood T cell repertoires in COVID-19. Method: immunoSEQ multiplex PCR; TCRdb's copy keeps in-frame clones and lacks some. The repertoire holds around 260,000 clones, with 75% to 90% as singletons. Sequenced material: peripheral blood. These receptors all stem from a woman between 35 and 50 years old who had recovered from COVID-19.

This clone showed up just once. A junction boundary mismatches the germline segment, possibly from a read error. This chain's CDR3 is CASSGEAGMNF. DNA of the CDR3: TGTGCCAGCAGCGGGGAGGCTGGAATGAACTTC. V and J are TRBV5-4 and TRBJ2-5; D is perhaps TRBD2 (6 bases). Germline V gene data show CDR1 as SGHNT and CDR2 as YYREEE (reference sequence). The CDR3 consists of 11 residues.

The chain uses TRBV4-3 and TRBJ2-2; TRBD2 is a possible D gene (5 bases). This CDR3 is 15 amino acids long. Trimming shortened V by 0 bases and J by 5 bases, and 10 bases separated the two germline ends. In germline, CDR1 is LGHNA, CDR2 YSLEER. Here the CDR3 reads CASSQESWRTGELFF. Written as DNA, the CDR3 is TGCGCCAGCAGCCAAGAGTCGTGGAGGACCGGGGAGCTGTTTTTT.

The CDR3 loop reads CSVTRAEETQYF. Here the CDR3 DNA reads TGCAGCGTAACTAGGGCGGAAGAGACCCAGTACTTC. The rearrangement joins TRBV29-1 to TRBJ2-5, with D possibly matching TRBD2 (5 bases). CDR1 and CDR2 (germline): SQVTM, ANQGSEA. The CDR3 is made up of 12 amino acids. Trimming cost V 6 bases and J 3 bases, with 11 bases left between them.

This chain links TRBV5-4 with TRBJ2-5; D is perhaps TRBD2 (5 bases). V dropped 6 bases and J dropped 1 base, with 16 bases sitting between them. CDR3 size: 15 residues. Germline CDR1 and CDR2: SGHNT and YYREEE (reference sequence). The CDR3 DNA follows: TGTGCCAGCAACTTACCCGGCCGGGGCCAAGAGACCCAGTACTTC. It is translated as CASNLPGRGQETQYF.

The table lists this clone with a count of one. V and J are TRBV5-4 and TRBJ2-2; possibly TRBD1 for D (5 bases). The CDR3 covers 16 residues. V lost 0 bases and J 5 bases, leaving 14 bases between the germline ends. Per germline, CDR1 SGHNT and CDR2 YYREEE (reference sequence). The CDR3 DNA reads as TGTGCCAGCAGCTTGGCGTCGTACAGGTCAACCGGGGAGCTGTTTTTT. Translation gives CASSLASYRSTGELFF.

The chain uses TRBV6-2 or TRBV6-3 and TRBJ2-7, with 8 bases matching TRBD2. Trimming removed 2 bases from V and 5 bases from J; junction bases left unmatched: 11. CDR3 length equals 16 residues. CDR1 is MNHEY and CDR2 is SVGEGT in the germline V gene. The CDR3 DNA reads as TGTGCCAGCAGTTACCCCTCTTTAGCGGGGTTGGACGAGCAGTACTTC. It yields the protein CASSYPSLAGLDEQYF.

This chain joins TRBV7-9 and TRBJ2-6, with D uncertain. The length of the CDR3 is 16 residues. V was pared by 6 bases and J by 0 bases, with 12 bases between. Germline assignment: CDR1 SEHNR and CDR2 FQNEAQ (reference sequence). As DNA, the CDR3 is TGTGCCAGCAGTTCTACGGTTCCCTCTGGGGCCAACGTCCTGACTTTC. It yields the protein CASSSTVPSGANVLTF.

This clone was picked up one time. The chain has TRBV27 and TRBJ2-1; 7 bases match TRBD2. The V gene's germline CDR1 is MNHEY and CDR2 SMNVEV (reference sequence). There are 16 residues in the CDR3. V lost 5 bases to trimming and J lost 4 bases; unmatched junction nucleotides: 11. CDR3 amino acids: CASSEEAGVLYNEQFF. CDR3 DNA sequence: TGTGCCAGCAGTGAGGAGGCGGGGGTTCTTTACAATGAGCAGTTCTTC.

V is TRBV3-1 (or the pseudogene TRBV3-2) and J is TRBJ2-2; D unclear. Trimming took 4 bases from V and 0 from J, leaving 3 bases between them. There are 13 residues in the CDR3. The V gene's germline CDR1 is LGHDT and CDR2 YNNKEL (reference sequence). In DNA, the CDR3 is TGTGCCAGCAGCCCTTCGAACACCGGGGAGCTGTTTTTT. Translation gives CASSPSNTGELFF.

CDR3 DNA: TGTGCCAGCAATATAGGAGAATCCGAAGCTTTCTTT. Amino acid sequence: CASNIGESEAFF. The chain joins TRBV7-9 to TRBJ1-1, with D unclear. Trimming cost V 7 bases and J 8 bases, with 14 bases left between them. The CDR3 length is 12 residues. CDR1 is SEHNR, CDR2 FQNEAQ, per germline (reference sequence).

V is TRBV2 and J is TRBJ1-2; 7 positions match TRBD1. This CDR3 has 14 amino acids. Trimming took 6 bases from V and 7 from J; bases not matched to a gene: 11. CDR1 and CDR2 from the germline V gene are SNHLY and FYNNEI. CDR3 coding DNA: TGTGCCAGCAGGGGGGACAGTCGGGTAGGTGGCTACACCTTC. It translates to CASRGDSRVGGYTF.

V gene TRBV19 combines with J gene TRBJ1-6, with TRBD1 as a possible D gene (5 bases). With 4 bases removed from V and 10 bases from J, the gap between germline ends came to 20 bases. This CDR3 spans 16 amino acids. Germline lookup yields CDR1 LNHDA and CDR2 SQIVND (reference sequence). Written as DNA, the CDR3 is TGTGCCAGTAGTACCGAGCGGGGGAGTATTGGGTCACCCCTCCACTTT. Its translation: CASSTERGSIGSPLHF.

The V call is TRBV5-6, the J call TRBJ2-5; 7 bases are a match to TRBD2. This CDR3 region has 15 residues. Trimming removed 0 bases from V and 0 bases from J; junction bases left unmatched: 2. CDR1 and CDR2 (germline): SGHDT, YYEEEE. CDR3 residues: CASSLDGGYQETQYF. The CDR3 DNA sequence: TGTGCCAGCAGCTTGGACGGGGGGTACCAAGAGACCCAGTACTTC.

CDR3 sequence: CASSRDPRGTQYF. DNA for the CDR3: TGTGCCAGCAGTCGGGACCCGCGGGGGACCCAGTACTTC. V and J are TRBV2 and TRBJ2-5; possible D gene TRBD2, 6 bases. Trimming stripped 5 bases from V and 7 bases from J, with 14 bases between. Germline V gene sequence: CDR1 SNHLY, CDR2 FYNNEI. This CDR3 region has 13 residues.

This rearrangement joins TRBV14 to TRBJ1-2; D unclear. The CDR3 totals 13 residues. The germline gives CDR1 SGHDN, CDR2 FVKESK. Trimming took 4 bases from V and 0 from J, leaving 6 bases between them. CDR3 in amino acids: CASSRGTNYGYTF. CDR3 in DNA: TGTGCCAGCAGCCGCGGCACTAACTATGGCTACACCTTC. Full variable domain (outside the CDR3, taken from reference TRBV14 and TRBJ1-2): EAGVTQFPSHSVIEKGQTVTLRCDPISGHDNLYWYRRVMGKEIKFLLHFVKESKQDESGMPNNRFLAERTGGTYSTLKVQPAELEDSGVYFCASSRGTNYGYTFGSGTRLTVV.

This rearrangement joins TRBV6-5 to TRBJ1-1; 8 bases agree with TRBD1. Germline V gene sequence: CDR1 MNHEY, CDR2 SVGAGI. The CDR3 consists of 13 residues. After removal of 8 bases from V and 3 bases from J, the junction contained 5 bases not matched to a gene. The CDR3 here is CASENRGDTEAFF. The CDR3 DNA sequence: TGTGCCAGCGAAAACAGGGGGGACACTGAAGCTTTCTTT.

V and J are TRBV11-2 and TRBJ1-6; 7 bases agree with TRBD1. Looked up from germline, CDR1 is SGHAT and CDR2 is FQNNGV. V gave up 1 base and J gave up 6 bases; unmatched junction bases: 12. CDR3 length: 18 residues. The CDR3 DNA reads TGTGCCAGCAGCTTAGGAGCGACGGGACAGTCCGTTAATTCACCCCTCCACTTT. This translates into CASSLGATGQSVNSPLHF.

The chain links TRBV19 to TRBJ2-1, with 11 bases lining up with TRBD2. Germline CDR1 reads LNHDA; CDR2 reads SQIVND (reference sequence). The CDR3 covers 16 residues. V was clipped by 3 bases and J by 4 bases; unmatched bases: 5. This chain's CDR3 is CASSMWLAGGYNEQFF. The CDR3, as DNA: TGTGCCAGTAGTATGTGGCTAGCGGGGGGATACAATGAGCAGTTCTTC.

The chain combines TRBV6-6 with TRBJ1-2; 9 positions agree with TRBD1. The germline gives CDR1 MNHNY, CDR2 SVGAGI (reference sequence). This CDR3 is 15 amino acids long. Trimming cost V 4 bases and J 6 bases; bases outside gene matches: 9. The CDR3 reads CASSSSGQGIDGYTF. The CDR3 DNA reads TGTGCCAGCAGTTCCTCGGGACAGGGAATTGATGGCTACACCTTC.

V and J are TRBV5-5 and TRBJ2-1; 10 bases fit TRBD2. This CDR3 is 18 amino acids long. CDR1 and CDR2 (germline): SGHKS, YYEKEE (reference sequence). Trimming cost V 0 bases and J 4 bases; bases outside gene matches: 10. CDR3 region: CASSLVLAGASIYNEQFF. Written as DNA, the CDR3 is TGTGCCAGCAGCTTGGTCCTAGCGGGGGCCTCGATATACAATGAGCAGTTCTTC.

This sequence joins TRBV7-9 and TRBJ2-1, with D perhaps TRBD2 (6 bases). Trimming removed 2 bases from V and 5 bases from J, with 10 bases in between. CDR1 SEHNR and CDR2 FQNEAQ come from the germline V gene (reference sequence). This CDR3 comprises 14 residues. The CDR3 sequence: CASSLHRLDNEQFF. The CDR3 nucleotides are TGTGCCAGCAGCTTACATAGACTAGACAATGAGCAGTTCTTC.

V gene TRBV27 combines with J gene TRBJ2-1; possible D gene TRBD2, 5 bases. In germline, CDR1 is MNHEY, CDR2 SMNVEV (reference sequence). V was shortened by 8 bases and J by 10 bases, with 15 bases between the two germline ends. The CDR3 has 12 residues. CDR3 in DNA: TGTGCCAGCGGAGGTTTGACTCGGGAGCAGTTCTTC. Amino acid sequence: CASGGLTREQFF.

V is TRBV4-3 and J is TRBJ2-7, with 7 bases fitting TRBD1. V was clipped by 1 base and J by 2 bases; unmatched bases: 11. Germline V CDR1 and CDR2: LGHNA, YSLEER. The CDR3 length is 17 residues. The CDR3 reads CASSQALFTGDPYEQYF. The CDR3 DNA reads as TGCGCCAGCAGCCAAGCCCTATTTACAGGGGACCCCTACGAGCAGTACTTC.

Here the CDR3 DNA reads TGTGCCAGTAGTATCTCGCTTAGCTCTGGAAACACCATATATTTT. Its translation is CASSISLSSGNTIYF. The V and J genes are TRBV19 and TRBJ1-3, with D unclear. The CDR3 consists of 15 residues. V was trimmed by 3 bases and J by 0 bases, leaving 9 bases between them. CDR1 and CDR2 (germline): LNHDA, SQIVND (reference sequence).

Concerning this clone itself: Other DNA sequences within the sample encode an identical CDR3. The chain employs TRBV6-5 and TRBJ1-1, with 8 bases aligning to TRBD1. Per germline, CDR1 MNHEY and CDR2 SVGAGI. V lost 2 bases and J lost 4; bases outside the gene matches: 6. The CDR3 loop spans 15 amino acids. CDR3 amino acids: CASSYSRGLGTEAFF. Here the CDR3 DNA reads TGTGCCAGCAGTTACAGCAGGGGGCTTGGCACTGAAGCTTTCTTT.

This chain links TRBV5-1 with TRBJ1-4; the D is unclear. Per the germline V gene, CDR1 is SGHRS and CDR2 is YFSETQ. The ends were cut back, 0 bases at V and 8 bases at J, with 8 bases in the middle. The CDR3 is made up of 13 amino acids. DNA of the CDR3: TGCGCCAGCAGCTTGGACACAAACGAAAAACTGTTTTTT. Amino acids: CASSLDTNEKLFF.

This chain joins TRBV10-2 and TRBJ1-5, with TRBD1 identical over 9 bases. The junction had 6 bases not matched to a gene; V was cut back by 6 bases and J by 9 bases. Germline loops: CDR1 WSHSY, CDR2 SAAADI. The CDR3 is made up of 13 amino acids. The DNA of the CDR3 is TGCGCCAGCAGCGGGGGACAGGGCGCGCCCCAGCATTTT. Its protein product is CASSGGQGAPQHF.

The chain combines TRBV30 with TRBJ1-4; D is ambiguous. Germline-derived CDR1 and CDR2 are GTSNPN and SVGIG (reference sequence). CDR3 length equals 11 residues. Trimming left V 2 bases short and J 4 bases short, with 2 bases between. The CDR3 region is CAWSRNEKLFF. The CDR3 bases are TGTGCCTGGAGTCGTAATGAAAAACTGTTTTTT.

This chain links TRBV5-4 with TRBJ2-5; D perhaps matches TRBD1 (6 bases). There are 14 residues in the CDR3. V lost 3 bases, J lost 2 bases, and 11 bases lay in between. Germline CDR1 SGHNT, CDR2 YYREEE (reference sequence). The CDR3 DNA follows: TGTGCCAGCAGCTCAAACAGGGAACAAGAGACCCAGTACTTC. Translated: CASSSNREQETQYF.

The CDR3 DNA follows: TGCGCCAGCAGCTTGGACAGGGGGCGGTACGAGCAGTACTTC. It translates to CASSLDRGRYEQYF. The J gene is TRBJ2-7, the V gene TRBV5-1; 9 bases fit TRBD1. The trim removed 0 bases at V and 4 bases at J, leaving 2 bases unmatched. Germline V CDR1 and CDR2: SGHRS, YFSETQ. CDR3 length equals 14 residues.

This clone has only one observation. V gene TRBV11-3 combines with J gene TRBJ2-1, with 8 bases fitting TRBD2. Unmatched junction bases numbered 2, after V lost 4 bases and J lost 3 bases. CDR1 and CDR2 (germline): SGHNT, YENEEA. The CDR3 extends over 14 amino acids. Here the CDR3 reads CASSYGTSYNEQFF. CDR3 in DNA: TGTGCCAGCAGCTACGGGACTAGCTACAATGAGCAGTTCTTC.